This TCR beta chain was sequenced in a study of cytomegalovirus exposure and HLA in healthy donors. Study background: Inside one of the first data releases sat around 77 million unique TCRs taken from HLA-typed donors. Study-level results: Reports indicated that the classifier achieved high specificity and sensitivity in diagnosing cytomegalovirus status. The dataset shows that most TCR sequences were rare, while some public TCRs occurred in many donors.

The germline gives CDR1 MNHEY, CDR2 SVGAGI. CDR3 length: 15 residues. Losses at the gene ends were 1 base for V and 7 bases for J; bases not matched to a gene: 3. Vbeta (60) and Jbeta (13) primers were used in the PCR. Measured with immunoSEQ multiplex PCR; TCRdb has only the in-frame clones, and not every one. The top ten clones hold 1.5% to 1.7% of a sample with some 160,000 clones, 80% to 85% of them seen once. Concerning this clone: Its antigen is still unknown.

There were likely unrecorded immune exposures, though donors were nominally healthy when sampled. Specimen: PBMCs. This TCR derives from a woman under 30 in good health and CMV-seronegative. This sequence joins TRBV6-5 and TRBJ1-4, with 10 bases identical to TRBD1. CDR3 protein: CASSYFGQGGEKLFF. The DNA of the CDR3 is TGTGCCAGCAGTTACTTCGGACAGGGGGGTGAAAAACTGTTTTTT.